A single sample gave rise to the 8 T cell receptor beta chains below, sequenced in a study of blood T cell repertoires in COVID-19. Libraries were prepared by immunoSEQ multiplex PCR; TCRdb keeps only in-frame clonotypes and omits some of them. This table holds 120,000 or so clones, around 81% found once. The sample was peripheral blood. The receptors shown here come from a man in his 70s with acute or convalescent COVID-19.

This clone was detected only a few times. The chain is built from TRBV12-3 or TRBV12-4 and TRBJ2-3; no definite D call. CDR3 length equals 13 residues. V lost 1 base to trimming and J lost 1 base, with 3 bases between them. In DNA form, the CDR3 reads TGTGCCAGCAGTTTAGAGCGCACAGATACGCAGTATTTT. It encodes CASSLERTDTQYF.

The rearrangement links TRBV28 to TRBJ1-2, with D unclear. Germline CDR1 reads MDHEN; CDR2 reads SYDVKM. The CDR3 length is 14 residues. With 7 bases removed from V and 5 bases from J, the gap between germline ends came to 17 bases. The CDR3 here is CASTPPALRYGYTF. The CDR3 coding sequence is TGTGCCAGCACTCCTCCGGCCCTGAGGTATGGCTACACCTTC.

CDR3 amino acids: CASSRQGANYGYTF. The DNA for the CDR3 is TGTGCCAGCAGCCGACAGGGGGCAAACTATGGCTACACCTTC. The chain has TRBV11-2 and TRBJ1-2; 10 bases are a match to TRBD1. With V trimmed by 5 bases and J by 2 bases, 2 bases remained unmatched. Per germline, CDR1 SGHAT and CDR2 FQNNGV. This CDR3 has 14 amino acids.

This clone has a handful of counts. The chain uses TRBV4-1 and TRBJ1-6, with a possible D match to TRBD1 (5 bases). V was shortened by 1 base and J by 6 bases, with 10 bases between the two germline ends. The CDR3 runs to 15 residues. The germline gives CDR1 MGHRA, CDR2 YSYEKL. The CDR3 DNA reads TGCGCCAGCAGCCAAGCACGGGGGGGTAATTCACCCCTCCACTTT. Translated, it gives CASSQARGGNSPLHF.

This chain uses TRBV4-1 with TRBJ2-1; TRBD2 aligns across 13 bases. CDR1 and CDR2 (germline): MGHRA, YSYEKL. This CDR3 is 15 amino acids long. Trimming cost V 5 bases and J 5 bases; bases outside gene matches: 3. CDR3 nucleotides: TGCGCCAGCAGCAAACTAGCGGGGGGGGACAATGAGCAGTTCTTC. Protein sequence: CASSKLAGGDNEQFF.

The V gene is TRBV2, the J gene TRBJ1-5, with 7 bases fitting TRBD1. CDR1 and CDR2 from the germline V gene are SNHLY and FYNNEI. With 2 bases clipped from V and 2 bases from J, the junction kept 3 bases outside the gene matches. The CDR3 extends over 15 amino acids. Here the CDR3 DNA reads TGTGCCAGCAGTGAACCCGGGACAGGCAATCAGCCCCAGCATTTT. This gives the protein CASSEPGTGNQPQHF.

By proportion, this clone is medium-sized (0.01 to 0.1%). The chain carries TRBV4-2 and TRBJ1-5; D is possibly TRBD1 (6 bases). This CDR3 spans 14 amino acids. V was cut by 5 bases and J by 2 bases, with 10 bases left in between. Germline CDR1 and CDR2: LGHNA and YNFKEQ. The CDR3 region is CASSEGGRNQPQHF. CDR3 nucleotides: TGTGCCAGCAGCGAAGGGGGGCGCAATCAGCCCCAGCATTTT.

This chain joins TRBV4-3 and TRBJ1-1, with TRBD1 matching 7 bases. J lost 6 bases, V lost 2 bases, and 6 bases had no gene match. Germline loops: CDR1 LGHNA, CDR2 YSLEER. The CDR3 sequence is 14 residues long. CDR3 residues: CASSQMDRFAEAFF. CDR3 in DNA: TGCGCCAGCAGCCAAATGGACAGGTTCGCTGAAGCTTTCTTT.